This paragraph reports one T cell receptor beta chain. Its antigen is undetermined. The CDR3 has 15 residues. Germline V gene sequence: CDR1 SGHDT, CDR2 YYEEEE. V gave up 1 base and J gave up 0 bases; unmatched junction bases: 4. The data were obtained in a study of T cell responses to AZD1222 COVID-19 vaccine. The study, taken as a whole, reports: Two doses of AZD1222 preceded a rise in Spike-specific TCR breadth and depth. Just six AZD1222 recipients tested seropositive at baseline. Unmutated variant regions are reportedly targeted by nearly half of spike-specific TCRs. Females made up more of the donors, who were largely white British, and clonal diversity may have come out too low.

Clones were sequenced by immunoSEQ multiplex PCR, and TCRdb holds only the in-frame ones, with some missing. The sample contains about 78,000 clones, roughly 90% of which appear only once. The rearrangement uses TRBV5-6 and TRBJ2-7; TRBD1 aligns across 7 bases. This TCR derives from an adult in good health. The sample was peripheral blood, taken on day 0 of MenACWY control vaccination. The CDR3 nucleotides are TGTGCCAGCAGCTTGCGGACAGGCCGCTCCTACGAGCAGTACTTC. Its protein is CASSLRTGRSYEQYF.